This T cell receptor (beta chain) was found in a study of beta chain features in type 1 diabetes. Study-wide results and caveats: TCRB rearrangement may or may not be influenced by HLA type; here this remained unresolved. All four CD4+ subsets of Type 1 diabetes patients contained TCRB CDR3s that were moderately but significantly shorter.

The sequenced template was cDNA made from the entire isolated RNA. Only in-frame clones appear in the TCRdb table, and some are missing; sequencing was by immunoSEQ multiplex PCR. This repertoire shows roughly 26,000 clones, 49% found once; its top ten account for approximately 0.33%. The sample holds a few counts of this clone. Its antigen is undetermined. Trimming cost V 4 bases and J 0 bases, with 8 bases left between them. The CDR3 has 14 residues. In germline, CDR1 is SGHRS, CDR2 YFSETQ. Sequencing was performed on stem cell memory CD4+ T cells from blood. The receptor was derived from a man aged 25-45 years with type 1 diabetes. The gene calls are TRBV5-1 and TRBJ2-1; no firm D call. This CDR3 reads CASSIPVSYNEQFF. The CDR3 DNA sequence: TGCGCCAGCAGCATCCCAGTCTCCTACAATGAGCAGTTCTTC.